The 31 T cell receptor beta chains given below trace back to one sample, sequenced in a study of CD8 T cells in Susac syndrome. With random hexamers, reverse transcription was performed on about 0.5 to 1 ug of RNA. MiXCR, run by TCRdb on the immunoSEQ multiplex PCR reads, gives a single entry per CDR3 protein. Seen here are about 430,000 distinct CDR3 sequences, roughly 85% observed once, and the top ten hold about 0.1%. Sequenced: CD8+ T cells from PBMCs. These receptors were obtained from a human donor with multiple sclerosis.

The V and J genes are TRBV19 and TRBJ2-2; tentative D call: TRBD1 (6 bases). Per germline, CDR1 LNHDA and CDR2 SQIVND (reference sequence). This CDR3 contains 16 residues. Trimming took 3 bases from V and 6 from J, leaving 17 bases between them. CDR3 sequence (DNA): TGTGCCAGTAGTATTGTTTCCAGGGGTCCTCCCGGGGAGCTGTTTTTT. Amino acid sequence: CASSIVSRGPPGELFF. The complete variable domain, with remaining parts taken from reference TRBV19 and TRBJ2-2, reads DGGITQSPKYLFRKEGQNVTLSCEQNLNHDAMYWYRQDPGQGLRLIYYSQIVNDFQKGDIAEGYSVSREKKESFPLTVTSAQKNPTAFYLCASSIVSRGPPGELFFGEGSRLTVL.

The chain recombines TRBV30 with TRBJ1-1, with D possibly being TRBD1 (6 bases). Germline values: CDR1 GTSNPN, CDR2 SVGIG (reference sequence). CDR3 size: 12 residues. Between the trimmed V and J ends, which lost 5 bases and 7 bases, there was a span of 14 bases. CDR3 loop: CAWGLGGGEAFF. In nucleotides, the CDR3 is TGTGCCTGGGGCCTAGGAGGGGGTGAAGCTTTCTTT. The variable domain in full, with the rest retrieved from reference TRBV30 and TRBJ1-1, is SQTIHQWPATLVQPVGSPLSLECTVEGTSNPNLYWYRQAAGRGLQLLFYSVGIGQISSEVPQNLSASRPQDRQFILSSKKLLLSDSGFYLCAWGLGGGEAFFGQGTRLTVV.

The chain combines TRBV2 with TRBJ1-2; no clear D. The CDR3 runs to 12 residues. Trimming removed 4 bases from V and 4 bases from J, with 7 bases in between. Looked up from germline, CDR1 is SNHLY and CDR2 is FYNNEI. The CDR3 DNA is TGTGCCAGCAGTGTGTCAGCCTATGGCTACACCTTC. It yields the protein CASSVSAYGYTF.

This sequence joins TRBV5-6 and TRBJ1-5, with D possibly TRBD1 on 6 matching bases. Germline V gene data show CDR1 as SGHDT and CDR2 as YYEEEE. This CDR3 has 15 residues. Trimming pared 2 bases from V and 4 bases from J, leaving 13 bases between. The CDR3 DNA follows: TGTGCCAGCAGCTTTCAGGGGATGTGGAATCAGCCCCAGCATTTT. Translating it yields CASSFQGMWNQPQHF. The entire variable domain, with the rest obtained from reference TRBV5-6 and TRBJ1-5, is as follows: DAGVTQSPTHLIKTRGQQVTLRCSPKSGHDTVSWYQQALGQGPQFIFQYYEEEERQRGNFPDRFSGHQFPNYSSELNVNALLLGDSALYLCASSFQGMWNQPQHFGDGTRLSIL.

This rearrangement joins TRBV20-1 to TRBJ2-5, with 13 bases fitting TRBD2. V was pared by 3 bases and J by 1 base, with 11 bases of the junction left unmatched. In germline, CDR1 is DFQATT, CDR2 SNEGSKA (reference sequence). This CDR3 is 18 amino acids long. DNA of the CDR3: TGCAGTGCTAGCCCGGTCGGGACTAGCGGGACTTTCCAAGAGACCCAGTACTTC. It yields the protein CSASPVGTSGTFQETQYF.

V usage is TRBV5-1 and J usage is TRBJ1-5; 11 nucleotides match TRBD1. The CDR3 runs 19 residues. The trim removed 0 bases at V and 2 bases at J, leaving 10 bases unmatched. Looked up from germline, CDR1 is SGHRS and CDR2 is YFSETQ. CDR3 nucleotide sequence: TGCGCCAGCAGCTTGGGGGACAGGGGGATCGGTGGTGGCAATCAGCCCCAGCATTTT. Residues: CASSLGDRGIGGGNQPQHF.

This chain joins TRBV7-9 and TRBJ2-7; D is tentatively TRBD1 or TRBD2 (7 bases each). Trimming removed 1 base at V and 2 bases at J, with 18 bases between. The CDR3 extends over 17 amino acids. Germline loops: CDR1 SEHNR, CDR2 FQNEAQ (reference sequence). The CDR3 loop is CASSLEFGQGGTYEQYF. DNA for the CDR3: TGTGCCAGCAGCTTAGAGTTTGGGCAGGGGGGGACCTACGAGCAGTACTTC.

The chain is built from TRBV15 and TRBJ2-7, with 14 bases aligning to TRBD2. CDR3 length: 16 amino acids. V lost 4 bases, J lost 5 bases, and 7 bases stayed unmatched. Germline V gene sequence: CDR1 LNHNV, CDR2 YYDKDF (reference sequence). CDR3 DNA sequence: TGTGCCACCAGCACCCGGACTAGCGGGAGGTTCAACGAGCAGTACTTC. This codes for CATSTRTSGRFNEQYF. The full variable domain, with the rest looked up from reference TRBV15 and TRBJ2-7, is DAMVIQNPRYQVTQFGKPVTLSCSQTLNHNVMYWYQQKSSQAPKLLFHYYDKDFNNEADTPDNFQSRRPNTSFCFLDIRSPGLGDTAMYLCATSTRTSGRFNEQYFGPGTRLTVT.

This chain uses TRBV12-3 or TRBV12-4 with TRBJ1-2; D perhaps matches TRBD1 (5 bases). This CDR3 is 16 amino acids long. Trimming took 7 bases from V and 8 from J, leaving 26 bases between them. The CDR3 sequence is CASTFYLTEVGGGYTF. The DNA for the CDR3 is TGTGCCAGCACTTTCTACCTGACAGAAGTAGGTGGCGGCTACACCTTC.

V and J are TRBV11-2 and TRBJ2-7, with D uncertain. Germline lookup yields CDR1 SGHAT and CDR2 FQNNGV. The CDR3 is 16 residues long. The V end was cut by 1 base, the J end by 2 bases, with 15 bases between. The CDR3 DNA is TGTGCCAGCAGCTTAGGTAGCTGGGATATGCCCTACGAGCAGTACTTC. Its translation: CASSLGSWDMPYEQYF.

The CDR3 loop reads CASSESPGLAGGPGTGELFF. DNA for the CDR3: TGCGCCAGCAGTGAGTCACCGGGACTAGCGGGAGGGCCTGGCACCGGGGAGCTGTTTTTT. The chain employs TRBV10-2 and TRBJ2-2; TRBD2 matches 16 bases. The CDR3 consists of 20 residues. The J segment lost 4 bases and the V segment lost 0 bases, leaving 8 bases of the junction unmatched. Per germline, CDR1 WSHSY and CDR2 SAAADI.

The sample holds a few counts of this clonotype. The gene calls are TRBV4-2 and TRBJ2-3; 9 positions agree with TRBD2. Trimming cost V 0 bases and J 4 bases; bases outside gene matches: 5. The CDR3 sequence is 16 residues long. Germline V gene lookup returns CDR1 LGHNA and CDR2 YNFKEQ. The CDR3: CASSQEEGLASDTQYF. The CDR3, as DNA: TGTGCCAGCAGCCAAGAAGAGGGACTAGCATCAGATACGCAGTATTTT.

The chain uses TRBV27 and TRBJ1-1; TRBD1 might be the D (6 bases). V lost 4 bases and J 3 bases, leaving 12 bases between the germline ends. Germline values: CDR1 MNHEY, CDR2 SMNVEV (reference sequence). The CDR3 has 14 residues. For the CDR3, the DNA is TGTGCCAGCAGTTACCAGGGGACGCACACTGAAGCTTTCTTT. The encoded protein is CASSYQGTHTEAFF.

The chain has TRBV4-1 and TRBJ1-2; no firm D call. In germline, CDR1 is MGHRA, CDR2 YSYEKL. The CDR3 has 15 residues. The V gene lost 0 bases and the J gene lost 0 bases, with 8 bases spanning the gap. The CDR3 region is CASSQDQLANYGYTF. The CDR3 DNA is TGCGCCAGCAGCCAAGATCAGTTAGCTAACTATGGCTACACCTTC.

This chain links TRBV5-6 with TRBJ1-2; D not resolved. V was pared by 4 bases and J by 5 bases, with 18 bases between. Looked up from germline, CDR1 is SGHDT and CDR2 is YYEEEE. The CDR3 has 15 amino acids. CDR3 sequence reads: CASSTEEPKSYGYTF. The CDR3 DNA follows: TGTGCCAGCAGCACTGAGGAGCCCAAATCTTATGGCTACACCTTC.

The CDR3 sequence: CSARATGTYEQYF. The CDR3 nucleotides read TGCAGTGCTAGAGCTACGGGAACCTACGAGCAGTACTTC. This chain uses TRBV20-1 with TRBJ2-7, with TRBD2 as a possible D gene (5 bases). V lost 1 base to trimming and J lost 2 bases, with 9 bases between them. Germline V gene data show CDR1 as DFQATT and CDR2 as SNEGSKA (reference sequence). The CDR3 is made up of 13 amino acids.

The V call is TRBV10-2, the J call TRBJ2-1; D not certain. Germline CDR1 and CDR2: WSHSY and SAAADI. Trimming took off 8 bases at V and 8 bases at J, with 22 bases between the two ends. The CDR3 covers 15 residues. The CDR3 coding sequence is TGCGCCAGCGGAATCTTCTGGGGAAATCTCGATGAGCAGTTCTTC. Its protein product is CASGIFWGNLDEQFF.

The chain employs TRBV4-1 and TRBJ1-2; the D gene is possibly TRBD1 (5 bases). The germline CDR1 and CDR2 sequences are MGHRA and YSYEKL. The CDR3 runs to 16 residues. V was pared by 8 bases and J by 6 bases, with 25 bases between. CDR3 region: CASEKRDGPIRDGYTF. The CDR3 coding sequence is TGCGCCAGCGAAAAGAGGGACGGACCTATAAGGGATGGCTACACCTTC.

The rearrangement joins TRBV12-3 or TRBV12-4 to TRBJ2-1, with D maybe TRBD1 (6 bases). This CDR3 region has 14 residues. V shed 6 bases and J shed 8 bases, with 17 bases lying between them. The CDR3 reads CASSQGLNRDEQFF. The DNA for the CDR3 is TGTGCCAGCAGCCAGGGGCTCAATCGGGATGAGCAGTTCTTC.

This clonotype has a single count. The V gene is TRBV30, the J gene TRBJ2-1, with TRBD2 identical over 9 bases. Germline-derived CDR1 and CDR2 are GTSNPN and SVGIG (reference sequence). The CDR3 totals 17 residues. The trim removed 0 bases at V and 8 bases at J, leaving 14 bases unmatched. In DNA form, the CDR3 reads TGTGCCTGGAGTGTACTCCCCGGGACTAGCCCTTGGGATGAGCAGTTCTTC. Translating it yields CAWSVLPGTSPWDEQFF.

V gene TRBV27 combines with J gene TRBJ1-1; no clear D gene. CDR1 is MNHEY and CDR2 is SMNVEV in the germline V gene (reference sequence). The V end was cut by 9 bases, the J end by 1 base, with 12 bases between. This CDR3 contains 13 residues. CDR3 DNA sequence: TGTGCCAGTCTGGGCTCGCCGAACACTGAAGCTTTCTTT. Protein: CASLGSPNTEAFF.

The V and J genes are TRBV4-1 and TRBJ1-3; the match to TRBD1 covers 8 bases. This CDR3 has 15 residues. V trimming: 0 bases; J trimming: 4 bases; junction bases outside the gene matches: 2. From germline, CDR1 is MGHRA and CDR2 YSYEKL. This CDR3 reads CASSQDRGRGNTIYF. Here the CDR3 DNA reads TGCGCCAGCAGCCAAGACAGGGGGCGAGGAAACACCATATATTTT.

Points on this clonotype: An end of the junction does not agree with germline; a read error may underlie this. The chain is built from TRBV7-8 and TRBJ1-3; no reliable D call. Germline CDR1 and CDR2: SGHVS and FQNEAQ. The CDR3 is 15 amino acids. The chain's CDR3 is CASSLAWSSENTIYF. The CDR3 DNA reads TGTGCCAGCAGCTTAGCATGGAGTTCTGAAAACACCATATATTTT. The variable domain in full, with the rest retrieved from reference TRBV7-8 and TRBJ1-3, is GAGVSQSPRYKVAKRGQDVALRCDPISGHVSLFWYQQALGQGPEFLTYFQNEAQLDKSGLPSDRFFAERPEGSVSTLKIQRTQQEDSAVYLCASSLAWSSENTIYFGEGSWLTVV.

The CDR3 region has the DNA TGCGCCAGCAGCCACATCGGGAGGACTGAAGCTTTCTTT. Its protein product is CASSHIGRTEAFF. The chain is built from TRBV4-1 and TRBJ1-1; D unresolved. The V gene's germline CDR1 is MGHRA and CDR2 YSYEKL. The length of the CDR3 is 13 residues. V lost 3 bases and J 5 bases, leaving 10 bases between the germline ends.

This CDR3 is CASSHGWEQMSSYEQYF. In DNA form, the CDR3 reads TGTGCCAGCAGCCACGGTTGGGAGCAGATGAGCTCCTACGAGCAGTACTTC. This rearrangement joins TRBV14 to TRBJ2-7, with a tentative D call TRBD2 (5 bases). Deletions cut 3 bases from V and 0 bases from J, with 18 bases between. This CDR3 region has 17 residues. CDR1 and CDR2 from the germline V gene are SGHDN and FVKESK.

The chain is built from TRBV7-3 and TRBJ1-4; 8 positions agree with TRBD1. With V trimmed by 5 bases and J by 6 bases, 8 bases remained unmatched. Germline CDR1 and CDR2: SGHTA and FQGTGA. CDR3 length: 15 amino acids. CDR3 DNA: TGTGCCAGCAGCCCGACAGGGGCAACGCATGAAAAACTGTTTTTT. Its protein is CASSPTGATHEKLFF.

A word on this clonotype: A junction boundary mismatches the germline segment, possibly from a read error. The rearrangement uses TRBV28 and TRBJ2-1; 7 bases are a match to TRBD1. CDR1 is MDHEN and CDR2 is SYDVKM in the germline V gene. The CDR3 is made up of 14 amino acids. This CDR3 reads CASSETIGGNGQFF. CDR3 DNA: TGTGCCAGCAGCGAGACGATAGGGGGCAATGGGCAGTTCTTC.

This clonotype came up once. V is TRBV4-1 and J is TRBJ2-5; tentatively, D is TRBD1 (6 bases). The CDR3 length is 17 residues. Germline CDR1 is MGHRA and CDR2 is YSYEKL. Between the trimmed V and J ends, which lost 0 bases and 5 bases, there was a span of 19 bases. In nucleotides, the CDR3 is TGCGCCAGCAGCCAAGAATTTTTGGGGGCCCCATCCGAGACCCAGTACTTC. It yields the protein CASSQEFLGAPSETQYF.

V is TRBV27 and J is TRBJ2-5; 8 bases map to TRBD2. Germline values: CDR1 MNHEY, CDR2 SMNVEV (reference sequence). Trimming removed 6 bases from V and 3 bases from J; junction bases left unmatched: 6. The length of the CDR3 is 14 residues. In DNA form, the CDR3 reads TGTGCCAGCAGCCCCGCCGGGGGGGAAGAGACCCAGTACTTC. Translating it yields CASSPAGGEETQYF.

The chain recombines TRBV7-8 with TRBJ2-1; D may match TRBD1 or TRBD2 (5 bases each). V shed 5 bases and J shed 1 base, with 15 bases lying between them. The CDR3 is 16 amino acids. Germline values: CDR1 SGHVS, CDR2 FQNEAQ. The CDR3 here is CASSGGFVESYNEQFF. The CDR3 DNA reads as TGTGCCAGCAGCGGGGGTTTCGTCGAGTCCTACAATGAGCAGTTCTTC.

This clonotype was recorded a few times. The rearrangement joins TRBV12-3 or TRBV12-4 to TRBJ1-2; D remains unclear. Deletions cut 3 bases from V and 5 bases from J, with 10 bases between. The CDR3 has 13 residues. The CDR3 DNA is TGTGCCAGCAGTTTTGATTCTGTTTATGGCTACACCTTC. As protein: CASSFDSVYGYTF.